This T cell receptor beta chain is from a study of cytomegalovirus exposure and HLA in healthy donors. Trimming at V came to 2 bases and at J to 2 bases, leaving 0 bases not matched to a gene. Germline-derived CDR1 and CDR2 are LNHDA and SQIVND (reference sequence). The CDR3 runs 14 residues. In the PCR, 60 Vbeta and 13 Jbeta primers were used. The method was immunoSEQ multiplex PCR; TCRdb's version includes in-frame clones alone and lacks a portion of them. The sample yields 200,000 to 300,000 clones, roughly 82% seen once. Sequencing was performed on PBMCs. The TCR sequence derives from a woman aged 40 to 50 in good health and CMV-seropositive. The chain links TRBV19 to TRBJ1-2; TRBD1 matches at 9 bases. Written as DNA, the CDR3 is TGTGCCAGTAGTATAACAGGGGGCAACTATGGCTACACCTTC. Amino acids: CASSITGGNYGYTF.